Presented here are 17 T cell receptor beta chains from one specimen sequenced in a study of T cell changes during pregnancy in multiple sclerosis. Only in-frame clones appear in the TCRdb table, and some are missing; sequencing was by immunoSEQ multiplex PCR. The sample contains around 50,000 clones, 90% to 95% of which appear only once. Sequenced material: CD8+ T cells from peripheral blood mononuclear cells, taken in the first trimester of pregnancy. The receptor source for this set is a female donor with multiple sclerosis, enrolled in a pregnancy study.

This chain uses TRBV7-2 with TRBJ2-7, with 8 positions matching TRBD1. The ends lost 5 bases at V and 3 bases at J; junction bases unmatched: 9. The CDR3 loop spans 15 amino acids. Looked up from germline, CDR1 is SGHTA and CDR2 is FQGNSA. CDR3 loop: CASSSYAGQGYEQYF. CDR3 sequence (DNA): TGTGCCAGCAGCAGTTATGCCGGACAGGGCTACGAGCAGTACTTC.

The chain combines TRBV5-8 with TRBJ2-1, with D maybe TRBD2 (6 bases). This CDR3 comprises 17 residues. CDR1 and CDR2 from the germline V gene are SGHTS and YDEGEE. V was clipped by 1 base and J by 3 bases, with 17 bases between them. DNA for the CDR3: TGTGCCAGCAGCTTGAGGCCCTCCCTGGGGGGCTACAATGAGCAGTTCTTC. This codes for CASSLRPSLGGYNEQFF.

This rearrangement joins TRBV7-8 to TRBJ2-1, with a tentative D call TRBD2 (6 bases). The V and J ends lost 2 bases and 8 bases respectively, with 10 bases between them. The CDR3 extends over 13 amino acids. Germline V CDR1 and CDR2: SGHVS, FQNEAQ. The CDR3 loop reads CASSLQLADEQFF. CDR3 coding DNA: TGTGCCAGCAGCTTACAACTAGCCGATGAGCAGTTCTTC.

The V and J genes are TRBV7-6 and TRBJ2-3, with 14 bases aligning to TRBD2. Germline assignment: CDR1 SGHVS and CDR2 FNYEAQ. CDR3 length equals 17 residues. V gave up 4 bases and J gave up 3 bases; unmatched junction bases: 6. The CDR3 DNA reads as TGTGCCAGCAGCTCGGGACTAGCGGGGGTGTTAACAGATACGCAGTATTTT. Amino acid sequence: CASSSGLAGVLTDTQYF.

This chain uses TRBV13 with TRBJ1-2, with D unclear. Germline V gene data show CDR1 as PRHDT and CDR2 as FYEKMQ (reference sequence). V was pared by 7 bases and J by 6 bases, with 12 bases between. CDR3 length: 12 residues. The CDR3 reads CASNLGGDGYTF. The CDR3 nucleotides read TGTGCCAGCAACTTGGGAGGAGATGGCTACACCTTC. The whole variable domain, filled in from reference TRBV13 and TRBJ1-2, reads AAGVIQSPRHLIKEKRETATLKCYPIPRHDTVYWYQQGPGQDPQFLISFYEKMQSDKGSIPDRFSAQQFSDYHSELNMSSLELGDSALYFCASNLGGDGYTFGSGTRLTVV.

The rearrangement links TRBV7-8 to TRBJ2-3; tentative D call: TRBD2 (5 bases). The V gene's germline CDR1 is SGHVS and CDR2 FQNEAQ. This CDR3 is built from 13 residues. V was cut by 8 bases and J by 4 bases, with 13 bases left in between. DNA for the CDR3: TGTGCCAGCTCTCGCCGGGAATCAGATACGCAGTATTTT. Protein product: CASSRRESDTQYF.

The chain combines TRBV2 with TRBJ2-5; D gene ambiguous. The V gene lost 5 bases and the J gene lost 0 bases, with 13 bases spanning the gap. The CDR3 runs 15 residues. Germline CDR1 reads SNHLY; CDR2 reads FYNNEI. The CDR3 region is CASSPLTRNQETQYF. Written as DNA, the CDR3 is TGTGCCAGCAGTCCCTTAACGAGGAACCAAGAGACCCAGTACTTC.

The V gene is TRBV4-1, the J gene TRBJ2-1; 8 nucleotides agree with TRBD1. From germline, CDR1 is MGHRA and CDR2 YSYEKL. The CDR3 runs to 21 residues. V was clipped by 0 bases and J by 5 bases; unmatched bases: 21. CDR3 nucleotide sequence: TGCGCCAGCAGCCAAGATTTTGAGGCAGGGGGCTATAGGGTCCCTGACAATGAGCAGTTCTTC. As protein: CASSQDFEAGGYRVPDNEQFF.

The V and J genes are TRBV4-3 and TRBJ2-3, with TRBD2 identical over 14 bases. Germline CDR1 and CDR2: LGHNA and YSLEER. CDR3 length: 16 residues. Losses at the gene ends were 4 bases for V and 4 bases for J; bases not matched to a gene: 4. The CDR3 here is CASSPGLAGGPDTQYF. CDR3 coding DNA: TGCGCCAGCAGCCCCGGACTAGCGGGGGGACCAGATACGCAGTATTTT.

In DNA, the CDR3 is TGTGCCAGCAGCCCCCGGACAGGGGGGAATGAAAAACTGTTTTTT. Its protein is CASSPRTGGNEKLFF. This rearrangement joins TRBV5-8 to TRBJ1-4; 10 bases map to TRBD1. V trimming: 4 bases; J trimming: 5 bases; junction bases outside the gene matches: 5. This CDR3 comprises 15 residues. The germline CDR1 and CDR2 sequences are SGHTS and YDEGEE. The whole variable domain, remainder taken from reference TRBV5-8 and TRBJ1-4, is EAGVTQSPTHLIKTRGQQATLRCSPISGHTSVYWYQQALGLGLQFLLWYDEGEERNRGNFPPRFSGRQFPNYSSELNVNALELEDSALYLCASSPRTGGNEKLFFGSGTQLSVL.

The chain uses TRBV29-1 and TRBJ2-3; TRBD2 matches 8 bases. The length of the CDR3 is 14 residues. V lost 7 bases and J lost 5; bases outside the gene matches: 11. CDR1 and CDR2 from the germline V gene are SQVTM and ANQGSEA. DNA for the CDR3: TGCAGCGCCTCCGGAGCGGGGGCGGGAGATACGCAGTATTTT. The encoded protein is CSASGAGAGDTQYF.

The chain is built from TRBV19 and TRBJ2-7; a weak D match, TRBD1 (7 bases). V was clipped by 0 bases and J by 7 bases, with 13 bases between them. The germline V gene encodes CDR1 LNHDA and CDR2 SQIVND (reference sequence). The CDR3 is made up of 14 amino acids. The CDR3 region is CASSIDRGTEEQYF. In DNA form, the CDR3 reads TGTGCCAGTAGTATAGATCGCGGGACAGAAGAGCAGTACTTC.

On this clone: The junction shows a germline mismatch at one end, possibly a read error. This chain uses TRBV2 with TRBJ1-1; the D gene is possibly TRBD1 (6 bases). There are 17 residues in the CDR3. Germline values: CDR1 SNHLY, CDR2 FYNNEI. The chain's CDR3 is CASSVFPPDRLNNEAFF. The CDR3 DNA sequence: TGTGCCAGCAGTGTCTTCCCCCCGGACAGATTAAACAATGAAGCTTTCTTT.

The rearrangement joins TRBV4-1 to TRBJ2-2; maybe TRBD2 (5 bases). The V gene's germline CDR1 is MGHRA and CDR2 YSYEKL. This CDR3 contains 13 residues. V was trimmed by 3 bases and J by 9 bases, leaving 11 bases between them. The CDR3 spells CASSHPGSRELFF. CDR3 bases: TGCGCCAGCAGCCACCCGGGAAGCAGGGAGCTGTTTTTT.

V usage is TRBV4-2 and J usage is TRBJ2-5, with 8 bases lining up with TRBD2. Germline CDR1 LGHNA, CDR2 YNFKEQ. The CDR3 totals 15 residues. The V segment lost 3 bases and the J segment 4 bases; nucleotides outside the gene matches: 7. The CDR3 coding sequence is TGTGCCAGCAGCCACCTTAGCGGGACGGGAGAGACCCAGTACTTC. Protein product: CASSHLSGTGETQYF.

The rearrangement joins TRBV27 to TRBJ2-1; D is uncertain. The V gene lost 7 bases and the J gene lost 10 bases, with 14 bases spanning the gap. Germline CDR1 and CDR2: MNHEY and SMNVEV (reference sequence). The CDR3 consists of 12 residues. The CDR3 region is CASIAPDWEQFF. The CDR3 DNA reads TGTGCCAGCATCGCACCTGACTGGGAGCAGTTCTTC.

The V call is TRBV5-1, the J call TRBJ2-7; 7 bases align to TRBD1. From germline, CDR1 is SGHRS and CDR2 YFSETQ. The CDR3 is made up of 14 amino acids. The V segment lost 4 bases and the J segment 2 bases; nucleotides outside the gene matches: 6. CDR3 coding DNA: TGCGCCAGCAGCCCCGGGACAGCCCCCTACGAGCAGTACTTC. Its translation is CASSPGTAPYEQYF.